The 2 T cell receptor beta chains reported below all come from one sample, sequenced in a study of control samples from healthy donors and cancer patients. Only in-frame clones appear in the TCRdb table, and some are missing; sequencing was by immunoSEQ multiplex PCR. This table holds 99,000 or so clones, approximately 83% found once. Material for sequencing was blood. These receptors all come from a woman in her 50s in good health.

The chain couples TRBV10-3 to TRBJ1-5; D unclear. The CDR3 is 14 residues long. The V end was cut by 1 base, the J end by 6 bases, with 10 bases between. Germline V gene data show CDR1 as ENHRY and CDR2 as SYGVKD. The CDR3 loop is CAISELDGGQPQHF. In nucleotides, the CDR3 is TGTGCCATCAGTGAGTTAGATGGCGGTCAGCCCCAGCATTTT.

V and J are TRBV19 and TRBJ1-1; possible D gene TRBD1, 5 bases. The V end lost 8 bases, the J end lost 4 bases, and 20 bases lay between the germline ends. This CDR3 contains 15 residues. CDR1 and CDR2 (germline): LNHDA, SQIVND (reference sequence). The CDR3 spells CASGILGSGGTEAFF. The DNA for the CDR3 is TGTGCCAGTGGGATTTTGGGAAGTGGGGGCACTGAAGCTTTCTTT. The whole variable domain, filled in from reference TRBV19 and TRBJ1-1, reads DGGITQSPKYLFRKEGQNVTLSCEQNLNHDAMYWYRQDPGQGLRLIYYSQIVNDFQKGDIAEGYSVSREKKESFPLTVTSAQKNPTAFYLCASGILGSGGTEAFFGQGTRLTVV.